This T cell receptor beta chain was found in a study of regulatory T cells in long-lasting Graves disease. The CDR3 totals 15 residues. Germline values: CDR1 MNHEY, CDR2 SMNVEV (reference sequence). V shed 5 bases and J 3 bases; nucleotides not matched to a gene: 6. Sample time point: newly diagnosed GD, antithyroid drugs for less than 3 months. From RNA extracted from PBMCs, the TCR library was made. Findings and caveats of the study: Persistent disease favored TRBV28, TRBJ1-2 and TRBJ2-5.

Investigators prepared the TCR beta libraries by applying iRepertoire HTBI primers and Arm-PCR of CDR3 regions. Using its own MiXCR run on the multiplex PCR reads, TCRdb lists one record per CDR3 protein. The repertoire consists of approximately 480,000 distinct CDR3 sequences, with 15% to 20% occurring once and the leading ten covering more than 10%. For this clonotype: Its antigen is not identified.

The same data also went into a second study, on T cells in Graves' hyperthyroidism and ophthalmopathy. That work states: The study used the HTBI primer set for a first-round RT-PCR of the TCR CDR3.

Sequencing was performed on peripheral blood mononuclear cells (PBMCs), taken at new diagnosis, from a patient treated with antithyroid drugs. This clonotype was obtained from a man aged 35-49 years with Graves disease. The genes are TRBV27 and TRBJ2-3, with 9 bases lining up with TRBD1. In DNA form, the CDR3 reads TGTGCCAGCAGTCCCCGGACAGGGGAAACAGATACGCAGTATTTT. Amino acids: CASSPRTGETDTQYF.